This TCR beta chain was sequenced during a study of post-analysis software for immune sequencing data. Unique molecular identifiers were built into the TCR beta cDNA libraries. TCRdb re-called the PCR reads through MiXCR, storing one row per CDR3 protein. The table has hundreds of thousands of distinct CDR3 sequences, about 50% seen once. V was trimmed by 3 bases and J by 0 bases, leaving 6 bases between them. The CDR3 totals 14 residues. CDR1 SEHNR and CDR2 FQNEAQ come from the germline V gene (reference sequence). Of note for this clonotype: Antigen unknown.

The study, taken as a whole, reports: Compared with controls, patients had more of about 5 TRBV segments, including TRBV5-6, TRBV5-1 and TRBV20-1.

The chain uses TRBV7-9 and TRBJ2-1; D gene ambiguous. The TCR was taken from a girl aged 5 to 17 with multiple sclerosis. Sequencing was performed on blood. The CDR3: CASSLGISYNEQFF. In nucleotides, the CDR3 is TGTGCCAGCAGCTTGGGGATCTCCTACAATGAGCAGTTCTTC.